This T cell receptor (beta chain) was found in a study of CD8 T cells in Susac syndrome (dated by TCRdb to the late 2010s). With respect to the entire study: Repertoire sequencing was used to test whether CD8+ T cell activation and differentiation in Susac syndrome was antigen driven.

Peripheral blood CD8+ and CD4+ T cells from healthy donors, Susac syndrome patients and multiple sclerosis patients were profiled by high-throughput TCR beta sequencing. Healthy donors were age- and sex-matched controls. Bulk CD8+ and CD4+ T cells were purified by magnetic negative isolation, while CD8+ TEMRA cells were enriched using FACS. Blood was collected in EDTA tubes and processed within 24 hours, with PBMCs isolated through density gradient centrifugation. PBMCs intended for TCR sequencing were frozen in liquid nitrogen and were later thawed in a 37 degrees C water bath. Purity of sorted or isolated CD4+, CD8+ and CD8+ TEMRA cells was at least 90%. Points the paper makes about the study in general: The number of individuals in the TCR sequencing and HLA analysis was recognized as being relatively small.

Taken from cysteine to phenylalanine, the CDR3 has 14 residues. Only the CDR3 DNA is retained, 42 bases long and in frame from the first base. The CDR1 and CDR2 encoded by the germline V gene (reference sequence) are LNHDA and SQIVND. After removal of 8 bases from V and 10 bases from J, the junction retains 10 bases not matched to a gene. RNA was extracted with the RNeasy kit and roughly 0.45 to 1 ug was reverse transcribed using random hexamers. The immunoSEQ multiplex PCR assay, which covers 54 Vbeta and 13 Jbeta segments, was used to amplify TCR beta CDR3 regions. PCR amplification bias was corrected using a synthetic template baseline for primer optimization and computational correction. The published analysis was carried out like this. Only productive sequences were kept, with reads annotated to V, D and J genes according to IMGT and analyzed in immunoSEQ Analyzer. Clonality was calculated as one minus the Shannon entropy normalized by log2 of the number of productive unique sequences. Public and private clones were assessed among the 100 most prevalent clones of each patient and control. Susac-specific clones were defined as absent from healthy and MS cohorts, around 980 published viral clones and other ImmuneACCESS disease sequences. TCRdb trimmed public reads at Q25 via fastp, called clones via MiXCR and kept in-frame beta chains. Each entry is one CDR3 protein sequence, shown with its most common DNA and genes. TCRdb, not the authors, supplied the V and J calls. The sample yields 150,000 to 200,000 distinct CDR3 sequences; over 85% were counted once. Approximately 0.1% of the sample is taken by the ten largest.

A note on this clonotype: Its antigen is unknown. Per-base quality was not reported, and no clone a single base away is much larger than it.

The sequence links TRBV19 to TRBJ2-1; TRBD2 matches 11 bases in the middle. This clonotype was obtained from a human donor in good health. The specimen sequenced was CD4+ T cells from PBMCs. CDR3 protein: CASRTSGRLGEQFF. The sequenced DNA: TGTGCCAGTCGAACTAGCGGGAGACTCGGGGAGCAGTTCTTC.